This T cell receptor (beta chain) was captured by sequencing in a study of tumor-infiltrating lymphocytes in primary liver carcinoma. The overall study: Tumors measured about 4 to 11 cm and were stage T1-T3 N0M0. The study obtained roughly 3.5 to 7.13 million productive TCRbeta reads per sample, similar across tissue types.

In addition to blood RNA drawn from unsorted whole blood, germline DNA was extracted. Preoperatively, four milliliters of peripheral blood were collected. Study results and limitations: Tumor top-250-clone fractions significantly exceeded those of blood (p = 0.039).

About this clonotype: Its antigen remains unidentified.

The CDR3 covers 16 residues. From 450 to 600 ng total RNA, TCR beta cDNA was generated with a primer in the constant region. What produced the TCR beta libraries was three nested multiplex PCR rounds using slightly modified ARM-PCR. TRBV1-TRBV30 forward primers and a C-beta reverse primer were used in the first two PCR rounds, which each ran for 9 to 10 cycles. TCRdb reanalysed the multiplex PCR reads using MiXCR and keeps one entry per CDR3 protein. The table includes 300,000 to 400,000 distinct CDR3 sequences, around three fifths detected once. The TCR comes from a man aged 40-49 years with primary liver carcinoma and hepatitis B virus infection. The sequenced sample was peripheral blood. The chain joins TRBV21-1 to TRBJ2-1; TRBD2 is the table's D call, not checked against the DNA. TRBV21-1 constitutes a pseudogene. In DNA form, the CDR3 reads TGTGCCAGCAGCAAAGCTGGGGCTAGCATATACAATGAGCAGTTCTTC. Residues: CASSKAGASIYNEQFF.